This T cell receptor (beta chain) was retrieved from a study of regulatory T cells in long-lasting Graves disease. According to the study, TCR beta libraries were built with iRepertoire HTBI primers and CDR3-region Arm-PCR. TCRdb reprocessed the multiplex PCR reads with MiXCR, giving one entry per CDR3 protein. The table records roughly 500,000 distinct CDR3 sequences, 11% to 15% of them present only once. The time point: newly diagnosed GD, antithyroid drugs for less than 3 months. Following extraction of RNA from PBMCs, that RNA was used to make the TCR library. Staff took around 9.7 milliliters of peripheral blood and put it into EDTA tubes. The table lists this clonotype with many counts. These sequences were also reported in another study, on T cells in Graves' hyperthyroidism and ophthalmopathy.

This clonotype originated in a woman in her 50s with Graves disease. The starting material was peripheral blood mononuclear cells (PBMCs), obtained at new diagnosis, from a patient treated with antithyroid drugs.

Here the CDR3 DNA reads TGTGCCAGCAGCTCATGGGGGGGACGCGCTCTCTTCGACAATGAGCAGTTCTTC. Translating it yields CASSSWGGRALFDNEQFF. V is TRBV7-9 and J is TRBJ2-1, with 7 bases identical to TRBD2. Germline trimming cut 4 bases from V and 5 bases from J; bases unmatched to any gene: 17. The CDR3 sequence is 18 residues long. Germline lookup yields CDR1 SEHNR and CDR2 FQNEAQ (reference sequence).